These 31 T cell receptor beta chains originate from one sample sequenced in a study of shared clonotypes between healthy human individuals. Terminally differentiated effector memory CD45RA+ cells were left out of the naive CD8 fraction, which was CD45RO-negative and positively selected for CCR7. Using immunoSEQ multiplex PCR, the repertoire was profiled, and TCRdb retains in-frame clones only, with some absent. The sample includes about 2.1 million clones, about 93% of them seen just once. Input material: naive CD8+ T cells from PBMCs. All receptors come from a man in his late teens or twenties in good health. Some clones in this sample may be carry-over from other donors' samples.

The V call is TRBV21-1, the J call TRBJ2-7; TRBD2 is the table's D call, not checked against the DNA. TRBV21-1 is deemed a pseudogene. This CDR3 is built from 11 residues. The chain's CDR3 is CANAGGYEQYF. CDR3 in DNA: TGTGCCAACGCGGGGGGGTACGAGCAGTACTTC.

Concerning this clone: Other nucleotide sequences from this sample produce the same CDR3. V usage is TRBV9 and J usage is TRBJ1-3, with a possible D match to TRBD1 (5 bases). V was trimmed by 0 bases and J by 0 bases, leaving 7 bases between them. The CDR3 contains 15 residues. In germline, CDR1 is SGDLS, CDR2 YYNGEE. The CDR3 here is CASSVGQSSGNTIYF. In DNA form, the CDR3 reads TGTGCCAGCAGCGTAGGACAGAGCTCTGGAAACACCATATATTTT.

V gene TRBV18 combines with J gene TRBJ2-7; 7 nucleotides agree with TRBD1. With V trimmed by 4 bases and J by 3 bases, 12 bases remained unmatched. In germline, CDR1 is KGHSH, CDR2 LQKENI. The CDR3 is made up of 16 amino acids. CDR3 nucleotides: TGTGCCAGCTCACGACTCCCCCTTCCAGGGGGCTACGAGCAGTACTTC. Protein sequence: CASSRLPLPGGYEQYF.

This clone was counted once. This chain connects TRBV2 to TRBJ2-7; 10 bases are a match to TRBD2. Looked up from germline, CDR1 is SNHLY and CDR2 is FYNNEI. This CDR3 is built from 15 residues. The J segment lost 3 bases and the V segment lost 2 bases, leaving 4 bases of the junction unmatched. The chain's CDR3 is CASSEFTSGVYEQYF. The CDR3 region has the DNA TGTGCCAGCAGTGAATTTACTAGCGGGGTCTACGAGCAGTACTTC.

This rearrangement joins TRBV4-1 to TRBJ2-1, with 8 bases lining up with TRBD2. V dropped 4 bases and J dropped 0; count of bases not matched to a gene: 5. The CDR3 spans 16 residues. Germline-derived CDR1 and CDR2 are MGHRA and YSYEKL. This chain's CDR3 is CASSRPAGVSYNEQFF. CDR3 in DNA: TGCGCCAGCAGCCGACCAGCGGGGGTCTCCTACAATGAGCAGTTCTTC.

The chain's CDR3 is CASSFSASVYNEQFF. Here the CDR3 DNA reads TGTGCCAGCAGTTTTTCGGCTAGCGTCTACAATGAGCAGTTCTTC. V usage is TRBV6-5 and J usage is TRBJ2-1; possible D gene TRBD2, 6 bases. The CDR3 has 15 residues. Between the trimmed V and J ends, which lost 4 bases and 3 bases, there was a span of 13 bases. Germline CDR1 is MNHEY and CDR2 is SVGAGI.

The rearrangement uses TRBV2 and TRBJ1-1; possibly TRBD1 for D (6 bases). V shed 0 bases and J shed 4 bases, with 15 bases lying between them. Germline V lookup: CDR1 SNHLY, CDR2 FYNNEI. The CDR3 totals 16 residues. This CDR3 is CASSEAPIGGGTEAFF. The CDR3 DNA follows: TGTGCCAGCAGTGAAGCGCCGATAGGGGGTGGCACTGAAGCTTTCTTT.

This chain connects TRBV7-9 to TRBJ2-7; possible D gene TRBD2, 6 bases. Looked up from germline, CDR1 is SEHNR and CDR2 is FQNEAQ (reference sequence). V dropped 1 base and J dropped 4 bases, with 14 bases sitting between them. The CDR3 consists of 15 residues. The DNA for the CDR3 is TGTGCCAGCAGCTTAGACCCCCAGCGGGTGTACGAGCAGTACTTC. Encoded protein: CASSLDPQRVYEQYF.

In its sample, this clone was seen a few times. The V and J genes are TRBV7-9 and TRBJ2-7; D may match TRBD1 or TRBD2 (5 bases each). The germline gives CDR1 SEHNR, CDR2 FQNEAQ (reference sequence). This CDR3 has 13 residues. Trimming took off 4 bases at V and 6 bases at J, with 13 bases between the two ends. CDR3 region: CASSSGPRGEQYF. Here the CDR3 DNA reads TGTGCCAGCAGCTCGGGGCCGCGAGGCGAGCAGTACTTC.

The rearrangement links TRBV29-1 to TRBJ2-3; 8 bases are a match to TRBD2. The V gene end was trimmed by 4 bases and the J gene end by 3 bases; junction bases not matched to a gene: 9. This CDR3 region has 15 residues. Germline-derived CDR1 and CDR2 are SQVTM and ANQGSEA. In DNA, the CDR3 is TGCAGCGTTGCTCATAGCGGGGTAGCGACAGATACGCAGTATTTT. It codes for CSVAHSGVATDTQYF.

This clone has a single count. The limits of the CDR3 on the DNA are not certain, so only TCRdb's listed CDR3 is given. The V and J genes are TRBV13 and TRBJ1-1. Looked up from germline, CDR1 is PRHDT and CDR2 is FYEKMQ (reference sequence). The CDR3 totals 14 residues, both ends included. The CDR3 sequence is CASMVAGGATLVVF.

This chain uses TRBV2 with TRBJ2-7; D is perhaps TRBD1 or TRBD2 (6 bases each). CDR1 and CDR2 from the germline V gene are SNHLY and FYNNEI. The CDR3 consists of 16 residues. The ends were cut back, 6 bases at V and 0 bases at J, with 18 bases in the middle. The CDR3 bases are TGTGCCAGCAGGAACAGACTAGAAGGGGGCTCCTACGAGCAGTACTTC. This sequence encodes CASRNRLEGGSYEQYF.

This chain uses TRBV19 with TRBJ2-7, with 7 nucleotides matching TRBD1. Germline V gene sequence: CDR1 LNHDA, CDR2 SQIVND (reference sequence). This CDR3 has 15 amino acids. Losses at the gene ends were 5 bases for V and 2 bases for J; bases not matched to a gene: 9. This chain's CDR3 is CASSDTGTEAYEQYF. The CDR3 coding sequence is TGTGCCAGTAGTGACACCGGGACAGAGGCCTACGAGCAGTACTTC.

The chain joins TRBV7-9 to TRBJ2-7; 14 nucleotides match TRBD2. Germline-derived CDR1 and CDR2 are SEHNR and FQNEAQ (reference sequence). V was clipped by 5 bases and J by 1 base; unmatched bases: 13. The CDR3 is 19 residues long. The DNA of the CDR3 is TGTGCCAGCAGCCTCCCCCCGGGACTAGCGGGAGAAGGGTCCTACGAGCAGTACTTC. Protein: CASSLPPGLAGEGSYEQYF.

The chain has TRBV6-6 and TRBJ2-3; D may correspond to TRBD1 or TRBD2 (5 bases each). Trimming took off 5 bases at V and 6 bases at J, with 21 bases between the two ends. CDR1 is MNHNY, CDR2 SVGAGI, per germline (reference sequence). This CDR3 is built from 16 residues. CDR3 coding DNA: TGTGCCAGCAGTCCAACCGGGACGCTCGGATCGGATACGCAGTATTTT. Its translation is CASSPTGTLGSDTQYF.

The V gene is TRBV11-2, the J gene TRBJ2-5; D call uncertain. Germline V gene lookup returns CDR1 SGHAT and CDR2 FQNNGV. The CDR3 length is 13 residues. V was shortened by 5 bases and J by 7 bases, with 14 bases between the two germline ends. In DNA form, the CDR3 reads TGTGCCAGCAGCCTGCGGACGGACCGGACCCAGTACTTC. It codes for CASSLRTDRTQYF.

This clone was counted only a few times. V gene TRBV6-6 combines with J gene TRBJ1-2, with D possibly TRBD1 on 5 matching bases. V lost 10 bases and J lost 8, with 17 bases in between. The CDR3 runs 12 residues. Germline assignment: CDR1 MNHNY and CDR2 SVGAGI (reference sequence). CDR3 amino acids: CATLRGIEGYTF. Here the CDR3 DNA reads TGTGCCACCCTCCGGGGGATCGAGGGCTACACCTTC.

For this clone: Other nucleotide sequences from this sample produce the same CDR3. The CDR3, as DNA: TGTGCCAGCAGTTACTCGACAGACGAGCAGTACTTC. Translation: CASSYSTDEQYF. This chain joins TRBV6-6 and TRBJ2-7; a weak D match, TRBD1 (5 bases). Looked up from germline, CDR1 is MNHNY and CDR2 is SVGAGI (reference sequence). V lost 0 bases and J lost 5, with 5 bases in between. The CDR3 runs to 12 residues.

The CDR3: CASSHSNTRTYDHQPQHF. The CDR3 DNA sequence: TGCGCCAGCAGCCACTCCAACACCCGGACATATGATCATCAGCCCCAGCATTTT. The gene calls are TRBV4-1 and TRBJ1-5; a possible D gene is TRBD1 (5 bases). The CDR3 extends over 18 amino acids. With 3 bases removed from V and 5 bases from J, the gap between germline ends came to 23 bases. CDR1 is MGHRA, CDR2 YSYEKL, per germline.

The V gene is TRBV29-1, the J gene TRBJ2-3; 12 bases agree with TRBD2. Unmatched junction bases numbered 13, after V lost 5 bases and J lost 4 bases. CDR1 is SQVTM and CDR2 is ANQGSEA in the germline V gene. The CDR3 consists of 17 residues. The CDR3 DNA sequence: TGCAGCGTTAAGGGACAGAGACTAGCGGGAGCCCCAGATACGCAGTATTTT. It encodes CSVKGQRLAGAPDTQYF.

This clone was counted only a few times. J is TRBJ1-1 and V is TRBV28; D not resolved. CDR1 MDHEN and CDR2 SYDVKM come from the germline V gene. With 4 bases removed from V and 5 bases from J, the gap between germline ends came to 11 bases. The CDR3 is 13 amino acids. In nucleotides, the CDR3 is TGTGCCAGCAGTTCGACGGAGGGAACTGAAGCTTTCTTT. Amino acids: CASSSTEGTEAFF.

This clone was recorded a few times. The chain combines TRBV29-1 with TRBJ1-1; unclear D gene. Germline lookup yields CDR1 SQVTM and CDR2 ANQGSEA. The CDR3 extends over 14 amino acids. Trimming removed 6 bases at V and 2 bases at J, with 16 bases between. The DNA for the CDR3 is TGCAGCGTCTCCTCGTGGGGATTAAACACTGAAGCTTTCTTT. Its protein product is CSVSSWGLNTEAFF.

The V call is TRBV27, the J call TRBJ2-3; the D gene could be TRBD1 or TRBD2 (6 bases each). Germline assignment: CDR1 MNHEY and CDR2 SMNVEV (reference sequence). The CDR3 extends over 13 amino acids. The germline V and J ends were trimmed by 7 bases and 7 bases, with 15 bases remaining between them. This chain's CDR3 is CASTALGGYTQYF. CDR3 DNA sequence: TGTGCCAGCACCGCACTAGGGGGGTATACGCAGTATTTT.

The V and J genes are TRBV9 and TRBJ2-3; D perhaps matches TRBD1 (5 bases). Germline V gene lookup returns CDR1 SGDLS and CDR2 YYNGEE. V gave up 7 bases and J gave up 5 bases, with 17 bases separating them. The CDR3 has 14 amino acids. CDR3 DNA: TGTGCCAGCCAACAGGAGACTGGTAGAGATACGCAGTATTTT. Translated: CASQQETGRDTQYF. Full variable domain (remainder filled in from reference TRBV9 and TRBJ2-3): DSGVTQTPKHLITATGQRVTLRCSPRSGDLSVYWYQQSLDQGLQFLIQYYNGEERAKGNILERFSAQQFPDLHSELNLSSLELGDSALYFCASQQETGRDTQYFGPGTRLTVL.

The chain combines TRBV27 with TRBJ1-2; TRBD1 matches at 8 bases. V lost 6 bases and J lost 6; bases outside the gene matches: 9. The CDR3 extends over 14 amino acids. CDR1 MNHEY and CDR2 SMNVEV come from the germline V gene (reference sequence). CDR3 in DNA: TGTGCCAGCAGGGGGACAGGTATGATGAATGGCTACACCTTC. Translated, it gives CASRGTGMMNGYTF.

In its sample, this clone was seen once. The V call is TRBV5-5, the J call TRBJ1-2, with 8 bases matching TRBD1. The junction had 7 bases not matched to a gene; V was cut back by 5 bases and J by 1 base. The germline gives CDR1 SGHKS, CDR2 YYEKEE (reference sequence). CDR3 length equals 15 residues. In nucleotides, the CDR3 is TGTGCCAGCAGATCGGGACAGGAGTTTAACTATGGCTACACCTTC. Translated, it gives CASRSGQEFNYGYTF.

This clone was counted a single time. The chain has TRBV7-9 and TRBJ2-6; D is possibly TRBD1 or TRBD2 (5 bases each). Trimming took 6 bases from V and 0 from J, leaving 18 bases between them. CDR3 size: 18 residues. Per the germline V gene, CDR1 is SEHNR and CDR2 is FQNEAQ (reference sequence). The CDR3 sequence is CASSRPGTAHSGANVLTF. The CDR3, as DNA: TGTGCCAGCAGTAGACCCGGGACGGCCCACTCTGGGGCCAACGTCCTGACTTTC. Supplemented by reference TRBV7-9 and TRBJ2-6, the full variable domain reads DTGVSQNPRHKITKRGQNVTFRCDPISEHNRLYWYRQTLGQGPEFLTYFQNEAQLEKSRLLSDRFSAERPKGSFSTLEIQRTEQGDSAMYLCASSRPGTAHSGANVLTFGAGSRLTVL.

This clone showed up just a few times. V is TRBV9 and J is TRBJ1-1, with D possibly matching TRBD1 (6 bases). Trimming removed 3 bases from V and 7 bases from J, with 16 bases in between. CDR3 length: 14 residues. Germline V gene lookup returns CDR1 SGDLS and CDR2 YYNGEE. The CDR3 spells CASSAISGQFEAFF. CDR3 DNA: TGTGCCAGCAGCGCCATATCCGGACAGTTTGAAGCTTTCTTT.

This rearrangement joins TRBV19 to TRBJ2-1; no firm D call. Germline V gene lookup returns CDR1 LNHDA and CDR2 SQIVND (reference sequence). Trimming took off 11 bases at V and 7 bases at J, with 18 bases between the two ends. This CDR3 has 13 residues. DNA of the CDR3: TGTGCCTCCACCCGGCTCGGCTCTAATGAGCAGTTCTTC. Its translation is CASTRLGSNEQFF.

This clone has a handful of counts. This chain uses TRBV9 with TRBJ2-3; D is unresolved. The germline V gene has CDR1 SGDLS and CDR2 YYNGEE. CDR3 length equals 13 residues. Trimming pared 0 bases from V and 5 bases from J, leaving 7 bases between. The CDR3 DNA sequence: TGTGCCAGCAGCGTAGACAAACGAGATACGCAGTATTTT. This translates into CASSVDKRDTQYF.

This chain links TRBV4-1 with TRBJ2-7; D not resolved. This CDR3 has 16 amino acids. Germline CDR1 MGHRA, CDR2 YSYEKL. V was pared by 2 bases and J by 3 bases, with 17 bases between. The CDR3 region is CASSQTRGTAYYEQYF. CDR3 bases: TGCGCCAGCAGCCAAACGAGAGGAACCGCTTACTACGAGCAGTACTTC.